This T cell receptor (beta chain) was identified in a study of T cell changes during pregnancy in multiple sclerosis. Assay used: immunoSEQ multiplex PCR; TCRdb lists only in-frame clones, some missing. The sample holds tens of thousands of clones; 92% are singletons and the top ten take about 1.5%. Source: peripheral blood, taken in the second trimester of pregnancy. The sequence was obtained from a female donor in good health, enrolled as a control in a pregnancy study.

CDR3 residues: CASSLGGTGLNEKLFF. The CDR3 bases are TGTGCCAGCAGCCTAGGAGGGACAGGGCTTAATGAAAAACTGTTTTTT. This chain uses TRBV14 with TRBJ1-4; 9 bases line up with TRBD1. The CDR3 spans 16 residues. The germline V gene encodes CDR1 SGHDN and CDR2 FVKESK. Trimming removed 4 bases from V and 4 bases from J; junction bases left unmatched: 7.